This T cell receptor beta chain was recorded in a study of blood T cell repertoires in COVID-19. Study overall: T cells, B-cell-depleted T cells, or PBMCs provided the cDNA or gDNA that served as material.

How the authors handled the data: Nucleated cell counts were estimated from reference gene primer amplification. Libraries were prepared by immunoSEQ multiplex PCR; TCRdb keeps only in-frame clonotypes and omits some of them. V and J calls and clone size are those listed in that table; D and trimming were worked out from the DNA. The sample consists of around 150,000 clones, roughly 90% of them appearing once. The CDR3 consists of 17 residues. With V trimmed by 0 bases and J by 7 bases, 9 bases remained unmatched. Germline V gene data show CDR1 as KGHSH and CDR2 as LQKENI. The chain links TRBV18 to TRBJ1-6; TRBD1 matches at 7 bases. The clonotype comes from a man in his sixties with acute or convalescent COVID-19. Specimen: peripheral blood. The CDR3 loop reads CASSPPGRQGLNSPLHF. For the CDR3, the DNA is TGTGCCAGCTCACCACCGGGGAGACAGGGTCTCAATTCACCCCTCCACTTT.